This TCR beta chain emerged from a study of CD8 T cells in ankylosing spondylitis. The study, taken as a whole, reports: Researchers report that disease-linked clones proved CD8+ and relatively rare in peripheral blood. The authors reported significant enrichment of disease-linked clones in matched ankylosing spondylitis synovial fluid. Typical of ankylosing spondylitis blood, it appeared, was a TCR beta motif of eight highly homologous variants.

This CDR3 has 16 amino acids. J was trimmed by 4 bases and V by 4 bases; bases with no gene match: 5. CDR1 and CDR2 from the germline V gene are SEHNR and FQNEAQ (reference sequence). Quantitative 5'-RACE was performed with molecular barcodes, and it yielded the TCR beta libraries. TCRdb independently ran MiXCR on the 5' RACE reads; one entry per CDR3 protein. This table holds 37,000 or so distinct CDR3 sequences, about 15% found once. A word on this clonotype: Its target is not known.

The chain employs TRBV7-9 and TRBJ2-2, with 11 bases matching TRBD2. The material sequenced was blood. The clonotype originates from a male donor with ankylosing spondylitis or in good health (not recorded which). The CDR3 loop reads CASSSALAGVTGELFF. CDR3 sequence (DNA): TGTGCCAGCAGCTCGGCACTAGCGGGGGTCACCGGGGAGCTGTTTTTT.